This T cell receptor (beta chain) was obtained from a study of shared clonotypes between healthy human individuals. Only in-frame clones appear in the TCRdb table, and some are missing; sequencing was by immunoSEQ multiplex PCR. The data show approximately 2.5 million clones, roughly 93% seen once. This clone was counted between two and nine times. CDR3 length: 15 amino acids. V lost 2 bases and J lost 2, with 10 bases in between. Germline CDR1 SGHRS, CDR2 YFSETQ. V and J are TRBV5-1 and TRBJ2-2; D unresolved. Sequenced: naive CD4+ T cells from PBMCs. Subset reported: CD45RA+ positively selected. The TCR sequence derives from a young man in good health. Some clones in this sample may be carry-over from other donors' samples. CDR3 amino acids: CASSLRAPNTGELFF. The CDR3 DNA sequence: TGCGCCAGCAGCTTACGGGCTCCAAACACCGGGGAGCTGTTTTTT.